The TCR beta chain under discussion was sequenced for a study of blood T cell repertoires in COVID-19. Study context: The analysed material was cDNA or gDNA that came from T cells, B-cell-depleted T cells, or PBMCs.

Some clones are missing from TCRdb's copy, which holds only in-frame ones; the method was immunoSEQ multiplex PCR. The table has 75,000 to 100,000 clones, 70% to 90% seen once. Germline CDR1 is MNHEY and CDR2 is SMNVEV (reference sequence). The junction had 12 bases not matched to a gene; V was cut back by 8 bases and J by 8 bases. This CDR3 comprises 15 residues. The J gene is TRBJ1-6, the V gene TRBV27; TRBD1 matches 7 bases. This receptor was identified in a woman aged 80 or over with acute or convalescent COVID-19. Sequenced input: peripheral blood. The CDR3 sequence is CASRITTGPHSPLHF. The CDR3 DNA follows: TGTGCCAGCCGTATTACGACAGGGCCGCATTCACCCCTCCACTTT.